Presented here are 15 T cell receptor beta chains from one specimen sequenced in a study of blood T cell repertoires in COVID-19. The method was immunoSEQ multiplex PCR; TCRdb's version includes in-frame clones alone and lacks a portion of them. The profile shows about 98,000 clones, under 85% of them singletons. Input material: peripheral blood. Receptor source: a man aged 70-80 years with acute or convalescent COVID-19.

J is TRBJ2-3 and V is TRBV5-1, with 7 bases aligning to TRBD2. The J segment lost 5 bases and the V segment lost 1 base, leaving 4 bases of the junction unmatched. This CDR3 region has 14 residues. Germline V CDR1 and CDR2: SGHRS, YFSETQ. The CDR3 spells CASSLSGGEDTQYF. The CDR3 DNA is TGCGCCAGCAGCTTGTCGGGGGGAGAAGATACGCAGTATTTT.

The V and J genes are TRBV9 and TRBJ2-3, with 10 bases fitting TRBD2. Losses at the gene ends were 4 bases for V and 2 bases for J; bases not matched to a gene: 7. CDR1 is SGDLS and CDR2 is YYNGEE in the germline V gene. The length of the CDR3 is 16 residues. This chain's CDR3 is CASSPQGLAVTDTQYF. The CDR3, as DNA: TGTGCCAGCAGCCCCCAAGGACTAGCGGTCACAGATACGCAGTATTTT.

Concerning this clone itself: This sample includes further DNA sequences coding for the same CDR3. CDR3 amino acids: CASSPLLGENTEAFF. The CDR3 nucleotides read TGTGCCAGCTCACCCCTCCTTGGAGAGAACACTGAAGCTTTCTTT. The gene calls are TRBV18 and TRBJ1-1, with D unresolved. This CDR3 is built from 15 residues. CDR1 KGHSH and CDR2 LQKENI come from the germline V gene. Deletions cut 3 bases from V and 1 base from J, with 12 bases between.

The V and J genes are TRBV2 and TRBJ2-3, with D possibly matching TRBD1 (5 bases). V lost 7 bases and J lost 0, with 14 bases in between. Germline V gives CDR1 SNHLY, CDR2 FYNNEI. The CDR3 length is 15 residues. CDR3 residues: CASTSQGLSTDTQYF. The CDR3 region has the DNA TGTGCCAGCACCAGCCAGGGTCTGAGCACAGATACGCAGTATTTT.

The V call is TRBV7-2, the J call TRBJ1-2, with 8 positions matching TRBD1. The CDR3 runs to 13 residues. V dropped 1 base and J dropped 7; count of bases not matched to a gene: 2. CDR1 is SGHTA, CDR2 FQGNSA, per germline. CDR3 in DNA: TGTGCCAGCAGCTTAGACAGGGGGGGTGGCTACACCTTC. It encodes CASSLDRGGGYTF.

This chain joins TRBV6-4 and TRBJ1-1, with D possibly matching TRBD1 (6 bases). The V gene's germline CDR1 is MRHNA and CDR2 SNTAGT. Trimming stripped 9 bases from V and 5 bases from J, with 13 bases between. The CDR3 totals 12 residues. For the CDR3, the DNA is TGTGCCAGGGGGGACAAACGAACTGAAGCTTTCTTT. Protein sequence: CARGDKRTEAFF.

This clone was picked up one time. V gene TRBV11-2 combines with J gene TRBJ1-6, with D unresolved. The CDR3 has 13 residues. CDR1 is SGHAT and CDR2 is FQNNGV in the germline V gene. V was clipped by 5 bases and J by 10 bases, with 12 bases between them. This CDR3 is CASSPNVGSPLHF. Written as DNA, the CDR3 is TGTGCCAGCAGCCCTAATGTCGGGTCACCCCTCCACTTT.

This clone was picked up a small number of times. The chain links TRBV7-6 to TRBJ1-5; possible D gene TRBD1, 6 bases. Trimming stripped 1 base from V and 3 bases from J, with 10 bases between. The CDR3 consists of 15 residues. In germline, CDR1 is SGHVS, CDR2 FNYEAQ. The CDR3 protein is CASSLGRGNNQPQHF. The CDR3 nucleotides read TGTGCCAGCAGCTTAGGCAGGGGAAACAATCAGCCCCAGCATTTT.

The CDR3 DNA reads TGTGCCAGCAGCTTAGATTTCTCGTCCGGGGAGCTGTTTTTT. Protein: CASSLDFSSGELFF. The genes are TRBV11-2 and TRBJ2-2; no clear D gene. Trimming stripped 0 bases from V and 6 bases from J, with 8 bases between. This CDR3 has 14 amino acids. Germline loops: CDR1 SGHAT, CDR2 FQNNGV.

This clone was seen only a few times. V and J are TRBV28 and TRBJ2-7; 9 bases align to TRBD1. The germline gives CDR1 MDHEN, CDR2 SYDVKM. This CDR3 is built from 15 residues. J lost 2 bases, V lost 4 bases, and 6 bases had no gene match. The CDR3 here is CASSSPTGGTYEQYF. CDR3 DNA: TGTGCCAGCAGTTCTCCGACAGGGGGAACCTACGAGCAGTACTTC.

This clone showed up just a few times. The rearrangement joins TRBV9 to TRBJ1-1; D is undetermined. Trimming stripped 0 bases from V and 0 bases from J, with 9 bases between. The CDR3 extends over 15 amino acids. Germline V gives CDR1 SGDLS, CDR2 YYNGEE. CDR3 DNA: TGTGCCAGCAGCGTAGAGCCCCGAATGAACACTGAAGCTTTCTTT. This sequence encodes CASSVEPRMNTEAFF.

V and J are TRBV10-3 and TRBJ2-1, with TRBD2 matching 12 bases. Germline-derived CDR1 and CDR2 are ENHRY and SYGVKD. Trimming took 10 bases from V and 8 from J; bases not matched to a gene: 12. The CDR3 consists of 15 residues. CDR3 loop: CATGGASGRADEQFF. As DNA, the CDR3 is TGTGCCACTGGTGGAGCTAGCGGGAGGGCGGATGAGCAGTTCTTC.

The rearrangement links TRBV19 to TRBJ2-1; 8 nucleotides align to TRBD2. The junction had 9 bases not matched to a gene; V was cut back by 5 bases and J by 6 bases. CDR1 and CDR2 (germline): LNHDA, SQIVND (reference sequence). The length of the CDR3 is 15 residues. The CDR3 region is CASSGRGGRVNEQFF. The CDR3 region has the DNA TGTGCCAGTAGTGGCCGGGGGGGGAGGGTCAATGAGCAGTTCTTC. Together with reference TRBV19 and TRBJ2-1, the CDR3 gives the full variable domain: DGGITQSPKYLFRKEGQNVTLSCEQNLNHDAMYWYRQDPGQGLRLIYYSQIVNDFQKGDIAEGYSVSREKKESFPLTVTSAQKNPTAFYLCASSGRGGRVNEQFFGPGTRLTVL.

This clone was counted once. This chain connects TRBV11-3 to TRBJ2-2, with a possible D match to TRBD2 (5 bases). Trimming left V 0 bases short and J 8 bases short, with 7 bases between. Germline CDR1 reads SGHNT; CDR2 reads YENEEA. The CDR3 is made up of 13 amino acids. CDR3 protein: CASSLDGSGELFF. In nucleotides, the CDR3 is TGTGCCAGCAGCTTAGATGGGAGTGGGGAGCTGTTTTTT.

The sample holds a few counts of this clone. This chain links TRBV7-9 with TRBJ2-7; TRBD2 is a possible D gene (6 bases). V lost 1 base to trimming and J lost 2 bases, with 9 bases between them. The CDR3 is made up of 14 amino acids. From germline, CDR1 is SEHNR and CDR2 FQNEAQ (reference sequence). The CDR3 reads CASSLEWGAYEQYF. CDR3 nucleotides: TGTGCCAGCAGCTTAGAGTGGGGGGCCTACGAGCAGTACTTC.